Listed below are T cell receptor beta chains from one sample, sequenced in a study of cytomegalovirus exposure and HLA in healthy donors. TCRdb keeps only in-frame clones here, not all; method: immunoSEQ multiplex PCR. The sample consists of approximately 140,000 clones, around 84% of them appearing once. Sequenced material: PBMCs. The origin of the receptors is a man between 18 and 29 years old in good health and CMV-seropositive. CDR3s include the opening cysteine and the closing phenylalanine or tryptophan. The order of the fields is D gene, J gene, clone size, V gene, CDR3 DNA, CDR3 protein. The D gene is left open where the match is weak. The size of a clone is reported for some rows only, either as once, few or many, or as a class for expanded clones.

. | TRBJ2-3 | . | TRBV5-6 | TGTGCCAGCAGCCTGGGACTGGCGGGCGATACGCAGTATTTT | CASSLGLAGDTQYF
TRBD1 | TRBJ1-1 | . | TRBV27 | TGTGCCAGCAGAAGACTAACAAACAGGGGTATTATGAACACTGAAGCTTTCTTT | CASRRLTNRGIMNTEAFF
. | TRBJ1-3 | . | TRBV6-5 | TGTGCCAGCAGTTCTGACAATGGTGGAAACACCATATATTTT | CASSSDNGGNTIYF
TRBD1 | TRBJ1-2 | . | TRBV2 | TGTGCCAGCAGACACCGGGACAGGGAGGGCTACACCTTC | CASRHRDREGYTF
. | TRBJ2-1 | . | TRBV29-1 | TGCAGCGTTGCTAGGAATGAGCAGTTCTTC | CSVARNEQFF
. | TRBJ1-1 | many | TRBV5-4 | TGTGCCAGCAGCCCGGAGGCCGCGAACACTGAAGCTTTCTTT | CASSPEAANTEAFF
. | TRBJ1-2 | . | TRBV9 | TGTGCCAGCAGCGTAGACGCGGAGGACTATGGCTACACCTTC | CASSVDAEDYGYTF
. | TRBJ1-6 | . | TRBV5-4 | TGTGCCAGCAGCTTGGAACCGGGAAATTATAATTCACCCCTCCACTTT | CASSLEPGNYNSPLHF
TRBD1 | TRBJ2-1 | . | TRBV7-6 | TGTGCCAGCAGCGGCTCCAGGGGGCCCTACAATGAGCAGTTCTTC | CASSGSRGPYNEQFF
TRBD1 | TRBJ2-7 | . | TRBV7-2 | TGTGCCAGCAGCCTAGCGGGACAGGGGGATCAGCAGTACTTC | CASSLAGQGDQQYF
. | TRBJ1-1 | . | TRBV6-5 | TGTGCCAGCAGTGAACAGTTGAACACTGAAGCTTTCTTT | CASSEQLNTEAFF
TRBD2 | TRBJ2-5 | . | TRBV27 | TGTGCCAGCAGTCCCGGGACTAGCGGGAGGAGGACACAAGAGACCCAGTACTTC | CASSPGTSGRRTQETQYF
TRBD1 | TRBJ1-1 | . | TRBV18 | TGTGCCAGCTCACGCCAGGGGGATTGGGACACTGAAGCTTTCTTT | CASSRQGDWDTEAFF
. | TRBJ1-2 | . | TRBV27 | TGTGCCAGCAGTTTTAACAGGCGATCAAGCTACACCTTC | CASSFNRRSSYTF
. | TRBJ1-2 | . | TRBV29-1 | TGCAGCGTTGAAGACCCGGATTCGAGGACTTCTAACTATGGCTACACCTTC | CSVEDPDSRTSNYGYTF
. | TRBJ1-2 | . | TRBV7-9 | TGTGCCAGCAGCTTACAGGGGAGTGACGGCTACACCTTC | CASSLQGSDGYTF
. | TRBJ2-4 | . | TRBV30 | TGTGCCTGGAGTGGCCTCAGGGTGCAGGACATTCAGTACTTC | CAWSGLRVQDIQYF
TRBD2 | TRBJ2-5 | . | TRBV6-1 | TGTGCCAGCAGTGGGCGGGAGTACGTGGCTCAAGAGACCCAGTACTTC | CASSGREYVAQETQYF
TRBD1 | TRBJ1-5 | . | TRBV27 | TGTGCCAGCAGGCAAACAGGGGGTAAGCAGCCCCAGCATTTT | CASRQTGGKQPQHF
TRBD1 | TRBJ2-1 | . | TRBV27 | TGTGCCAGCAGTTTATCGAGACAGGGGGCTAGGGGTGAGCAGTTCTTC | CASSLSRQGARGEQFF
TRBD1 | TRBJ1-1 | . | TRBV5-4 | TGTGCCAGCAGCCCGAGGGGGCAGACTGAAGCTTTCTTT | CASSPRGQTEAFF
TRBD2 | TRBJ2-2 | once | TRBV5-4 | TGTGCCAGCAGCACACGGACTAGCGGGGGGGCCGGGGAGCTGTTTTTT | CASSTRTSGGAGELFF
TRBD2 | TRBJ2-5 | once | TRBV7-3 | TGTGCCAGCAGCTTAGGGCGGACTAGCGGGGGAGTAGGAGAGACCCAGTACTTC | CASSLGRTSGGVGETQYF
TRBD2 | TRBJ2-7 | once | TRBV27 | TGTGCCAGCAGTTATACTACTAGGACTAGCGGGGGGGGTAAGTCTGCGCTACACTACGAGCAGTACTTC | CASSYTTRTSGGGKSALHYEQYF
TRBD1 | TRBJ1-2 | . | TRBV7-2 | TGTGCCAGCAGCTTAGCCGTCCAGTTCCAGGGGGCGCCCGGTGGCTACACCTTC | CASSLAVQFQGAPGGYTF
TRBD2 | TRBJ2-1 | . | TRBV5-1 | TGCGCCAGCAGGCGGAGACTAGCGGAGCCGCCTTCGGGTGAGCAGTTCTTC | CASRRRLAEPPSGEQFF
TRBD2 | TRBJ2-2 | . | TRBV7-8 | TGTGCCAGCAGCCCGCATGGGACTAGCGACCGTAACGGGGAGCTGTTTTTT | CASSPHGTSDRNGELFF
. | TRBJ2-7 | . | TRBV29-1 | TGCAGCGTTAAGACTGCCGGAACCTACGAGCAGTACTTC | CSVKTAGTYEQYF
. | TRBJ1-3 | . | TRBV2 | TGTGCCAGCAGCGGCCCGGGGGGCCCTCGGAGCACCATATATTTT | CASSGPGGPRSTIYF
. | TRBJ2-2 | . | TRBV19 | TGTGCCTCCATGCGGGCAGGCAACACCGGGGAGCTGTTTTTT | CASMRAGNTGELFF
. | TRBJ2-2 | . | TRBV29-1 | TGCAGCGTTGCACACCTCGGACATACGAACACCGGGGAGCTGTTTTTT | CSVAHLGHTNTGELFF
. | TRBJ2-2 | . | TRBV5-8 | TGTGCCAGGGGAGGATCCAACACCGGGGAGCTGTTTTTT | CARGGSNTGELFF
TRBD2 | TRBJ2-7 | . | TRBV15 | TGTGCCACCAGCAGAGATCGGGCGGGAGAATACGAGCAGTACTTC | CATSRDRAGEYEQYF
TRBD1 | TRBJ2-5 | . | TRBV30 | TGTGCCTGGAGTTGGGACAGGGGGGCCCAGTACTTC | CAWSWDRGAQYF
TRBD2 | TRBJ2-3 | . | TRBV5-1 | TGCGCCAGCAGCTTGGCTTTACCCGGGACTAGAGGCACAGATACGCAGTATTTT | CASSLALPGTRGTDTQYF
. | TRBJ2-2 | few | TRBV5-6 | TGTGCCAGCAGCTTGGGTCCTCGCATATCGGCCGGGGAGCTGTTTTTT | CASSLGPRISAGELFF
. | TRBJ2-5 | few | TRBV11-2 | TGTGCCAGCAGCCAACTAGGGGACTGGGGGACCCAGTACTTC | CASSQLGDWGTQYF
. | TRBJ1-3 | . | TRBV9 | TGTGCCAGCAGCCCACCGGACTTCTCTGGAAACACCATATATTTT | CASSPPDFSGNTIYF
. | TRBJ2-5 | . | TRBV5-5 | TGTGCCAGCAGCTTGTTAGCTGTGGAGACCCAGTACTTC | CASSLLAVETQYF
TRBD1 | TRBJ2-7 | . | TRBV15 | TGTGCCACCAGCAGAGATCTGGACAGGGTCCCCTACGAGCAGTACTTC | CATSRDLDRVPYEQYF
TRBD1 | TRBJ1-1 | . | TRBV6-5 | TGTGCCAGCAGTTACTCCTCGACAGGGGTGAACACTGAAGCTTTCTTT | CASSYSSTGVNTEAFF
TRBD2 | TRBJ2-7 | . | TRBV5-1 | TGCGCCAGCAGCTTCGAGACTAGCGGGACTGTTTACGAGCAGTACTTC | CASSFETSGTVYEQYF
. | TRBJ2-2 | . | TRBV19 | TGTGCCAGCCTCGCAGGGGTTTATGCCGGGGAGCTGTTTTTT | CASLAGVYAGELFF
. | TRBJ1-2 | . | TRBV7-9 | TGTGCCAGCAGCTTTTACAGGGTGGAAGACTATGGCTACACCTTC | CASSFYRVEDYGYTF
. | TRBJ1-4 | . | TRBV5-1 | TGCGCCAGCAGCCCCGCGGATGGGTCTAATGAAAAACTGTTTTTT | CASSPADGSNEKLFF
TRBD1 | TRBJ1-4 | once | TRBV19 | TGTGCCAGTAGTTTCCTCGGGACAGGGGGAGGGAAACTGTTTTTT | CASSFLGTGGGKLFF
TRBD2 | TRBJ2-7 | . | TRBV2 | TGTGCCAGCAGTGAAGGCGGGAGAGGGTCCTACGAGCAGTACTTC | CASSEGGRGSYEQYF
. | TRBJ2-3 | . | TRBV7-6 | TGTGCCAGCAGCCCTTCGCCCGAAGCGGATACGCAGTATTTT | CASSPSPEADTQYF
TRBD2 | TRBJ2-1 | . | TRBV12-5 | TGTGCTAGTGGTCCCTGGACTAGCGGGAACAATGAGCAGTTCTTC | CASGPWTSGNNEQFF
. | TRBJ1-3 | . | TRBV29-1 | TGCAGCGTTGATGGACAGAGTTCTGGAAACACCATATATTTT | CSVDGQSSGNTIYF